This T cell receptor beta chain was sequenced for a study of blood T cell repertoires in COVID-19. Trimming took 4 bases from V and 0 from J; bases not matched to a gene: 5. From germline, CDR1 is SGHRS and CDR2 YFSETQ. The CDR3 covers 15 residues. TCRdb's table, derived via immunoSEQ multiplex PCR, lists solely in-frame clones and lacks some. The table lists about 280,000 clones, 86% of them singletons. What was sequenced was peripheral blood. V and J are TRBV5-1 and TRBJ2-3; 7 nucleotides agree with TRBD2. This TCR was sampled from a woman in her seventies with COVID-19, enrolled during active disease. The CDR3 is CASSRDYTSTDTQYF. CDR3 coding DNA: TGCGCCAGCAGCCGGGACTATACTAGCACAGATACGCAGTATTTT.